The rows below give T cell receptor beta chains drawn from one sample of a study of beta chain features in type 1 diabetes. TCRdb keeps only in-frame clones here, not all; method: immunoSEQ multiplex PCR. The repertoire holds around 250,000 clones, roughly 14% seen once, with approximately 0.018% in the top ten. The sequencing sample was made of naive CD4+ T cells from blood. The receptor set was obtained from a young man with type 1 diabetes. Each CDR3 is given with its conserved first and last residue. A D gene is named only where the DNA matches it firmly. Not every row has a clone size; where given, it reads once, few, many or a size class.

cdr3_nt	cdr3_aa	d_call	clone_size	j_call	v_call
TGTGCCAGCAGCTTAACGCCTGCTAGGGACTACGAGCAGTACTTC	CASSLTPARDYEQYF	.	.	TRBJ2-7	TRBV7-9
TGTGCCAGCTCACCGTCACAGGGGTTCATCATTCAGTACTTC	CASSPSQGFIIQYF	TRBD1	.	TRBJ2-4	TRBV18
TGTGCCAGCAGTGAAGCGCGGGGGCGACAGGCTGAAGCTTTCTTT	CASSEARGRQAEAFF	.	few	TRBJ1-1	TRBV2
TGTGCCAGCAGCCCCGCAGGGGCGCGAGGCTACACCTTC	CASSPAGARGYTF	.	.	TRBJ1-2	TRBV14
TGTGCCAGTAGTGACACAGGGGGTTCCTACGAGCAGTACTTC	CASSDTGGSYEQYF	TRBD1	once	TRBJ2-7	TRBV19
TGTGCCAGTAGTATCCCTAGGGACAGTCGAAATCAGCCCCAGCATTTT	CASSIPRDSRNQPQHF	TRBD1	.	TRBJ1-5	TRBV19
TGTGCCAGCAGTTTATGGGCCAGGGTGGGCTCACCCCTCCACTTT	CASSLWARVGSPLHF	.	.	TRBJ1-6	TRBV27
TGTGCCAGCAGCTTAACAGCGGGCCAAGAGACCCAGTACTTC	CASSLTAGQETQYF	.	few	TRBJ2-5	TRBV7-9
TGCGCCAGCAGCCAAGAATTTAGGCCAGGGGGGCCCTACGAGCAGTACTTC	CASSQEFRPGGPYEQYF	.	few	TRBJ2-7	TRBV4-1
TGCGCCAGCAGCTTAGCAGGTTCTACCTTCACGGAGCAGTACTTC	CASSLAGSTFTEQYF	.	once	TRBJ2-7	TRBV5-1